The text below deals with one T cell receptor beta chain. Its antigen remains unknown. This CDR3 spans 13 amino acids. Germline V gives CDR1 SGHAT, CDR2 FQNNGV. Trimming pared 8 bases from V and 1 base from J, leaving 9 bases between. This sample was taken from a study of cytomegalovirus exposure and HLA in healthy donors. Looking at the study overall: HLA-typed donors were the source of about 85 million unique TCRs, which an early data release held.

The study's findings and limits: Previous analysis showed most TCR beta V segments were productive about 87% or about 30% of the time. Reportedly, cytomegalovirus status was diagnosed with high sensitivity and specificity.

PCR amplification relied on 60 Vbeta primers (plus 13 Jbeta primers). The repertoire was sequenced with immunoSEQ multiplex PCR; TCRdb's copy has only in-frame clones and lacks some. This sample has about 140,000 clones; about 79% occur once, and the top ten carry around 2%. The sequenced material came from PBMCs. The source of this sequence is a female donor in good health and CMV-seropositive. The chain employs TRBV11-2 and TRBJ1-3, with D unresolved. CDR3 protein: CASRRVSGNTIYF. The CDR3 DNA sequence: TGTGCCAGCCGGAGGGTGTCTGGAAACACCATATATTTT.